A single sample is the source of the 19 T cell receptor beta chains below, sequenced in a study of shared clonotypes between healthy human individuals (dated by TCRdb to about 2020). The protocol used for the library was the immunoSEQ multiplex PCR assay. The table was pulled from immuneACCESS by TCRdb, which kept in-frame rearrangements only. Such tables lose some clones; where checked, under half of the loss comes from unresolved V genes, and the rest has no known cause. The sample contains about 660,000 clones, 74% of them found a single time. Of the sample, over 1.5% is held by the ten largest clones. Material: memory CD4+ T cells sorted from blood. This sample's cell subset or site label indicates: CD45RA-negative fraction. Every receptor here comes from a woman aged 25-40 years in good health.

A few counts support this clone. V gene TRBV7-6 combines with J gene TRBJ2-7; no reliable D call. Per germline, CDR1 SGHVS and CDR2 FNYEAQ. Trimming stripped 2 bases from V and 3 bases from J, with 5 bases between. The CDR3 runs 12 residues. The chain's CDR3 is CASSLSGYEQYF. The CDR3 DNA reads TGTGCCAGCAGCTTAAGTGGCTACGAGCAGTACTTC.

V usage is TRBV29-1 and J usage is TRBJ2-2; D unresolved. Germline CDR1 SQVTM, CDR2 ANQGSEA. This CDR3 has 12 amino acids. V was shortened by 7 bases and J by 7 bases, with 13 bases between the two germline ends. CDR3 nucleotide sequence: TGCAGCGAAAGTAGTCAGATCGGGGAGCTGTTTTTT. This translates into CSESSQIGELFF.

The chain links TRBV28 to TRBJ2-5, with D possibly TRBD1 on 5 matching bases. The CDR3 extends over 13 amino acids. CDR1 is MDHEN and CDR2 is SYDVKM in the germline V gene. Deletions cut 8 bases from V and 1 base from J, with 11 bases between. CDR3 region: CASLQELQETQYF. In nucleotides, the CDR3 is TGTGCCAGCTTACAGGAGCTCCAAGAGACCCAGTACTTC.

The chain combines TRBV28 with TRBJ2-7; D is possibly TRBD2 (6 bases). This CDR3 has 16 residues. V was trimmed by 6 bases and J by 3 bases, leaving 21 bases between them. Per the germline V gene, CDR1 is MDHEN and CDR2 is SYDVKM. The CDR3 DNA is TGTGCCAGCAGCTCTGAAGCCGCGACCGGGAGCTACGAGCAGTACTTC. Translating gives CASSSEAATGSYEQYF.

The chain couples TRBV28 to TRBJ1-1; TRBD1 is a possible D gene (5 bases). Per germline, CDR1 MDHEN and CDR2 SYDVKM. The V and J ends lost 10 bases and 4 bases respectively, with 19 bases between them. The CDR3 covers 14 residues. The CDR3 DNA is TGTGCCACGGCCCCAGGAGGGAGGGGCACTGAAGCTTTCTTT. As protein: CATAPGGRGTEAFF.

About this clone itself: The same CDR3 can be traced to other DNA sequences in this sample. The rearrangement links TRBV19 to TRBJ2-1, with 7 bases fitting TRBD1. Germline V CDR1 and CDR2: LNHDA, SQIVND (reference sequence). The CDR3 runs 12 residues. The trim removed 9 bases at V and 3 bases at J, leaving 2 bases unmatched. Written as DNA, the CDR3 is TGTGCCAGCCGACAGGGCTACAATGAGCAGTTCTTC. It yields the protein CASRQGYNEQFF.

The CDR3 DNA follows: TGTGCCAGCCGACGGGACAGGGTCGACGAGCAGTACTTC. Protein sequence: CASRRDRVDEQYF. The V gene is TRBV6-1, the J gene TRBJ2-7; 9 positions agree with TRBD1. The ends lost 8 bases at V and 5 bases at J; junction bases unmatched: 7. Germline CDR1 reads MNHNS; CDR2 reads SASEGT. This CDR3 is 13 amino acids long.

In its sample, this clone was seen once. The V and J genes are TRBV5-4 and TRBJ2-1; D gene uncertain. Germline-derived CDR1 and CDR2 are SGHNT and YYREEE (reference sequence). CDR3 length equals 15 residues. Trimming pared 2 bases from V and 3 bases from J, leaving 12 bases between. The chain's CDR3 is CASSLEARDYNEQFF. CDR3 in DNA: TGTGCCAGCAGCTTAGAGGCTAGAGACTACAATGAGCAGTTCTTC.

This clone appeared a few times. The chain has TRBV14 and TRBJ1-2; no clear D. Germline V CDR1 and CDR2: SGHDN, FVKESK. V lost 3 bases, J lost 8 bases, and 10 bases lay in between. This CDR3 region has 12 residues. Here the CDR3 reads CASSQAVGGYTF. CDR3 coding DNA: TGTGCCAGCAGCCAGGCAGTTGGGGGCTACACCTTC.

In this sample, this clone turned up a few times. This chain connects TRBV19 to TRBJ1-5, with TRBD1 as a possible D gene (6 bases). The V gene lost 2 bases and the J gene lost 3 bases, with 11 bases spanning the gap. The CDR3 length is 15 residues. CDR1 is LNHDA, CDR2 SQIVND, per germline (reference sequence). The chain's CDR3 is CASSINRQANQPQHF. As DNA, the CDR3 is TGTGCCAGTAGTATAAATAGACAGGCCAATCAGCCCCAGCATTTT.

J is TRBJ2-7 and V is TRBV6-1; D not certain. Between the trimmed V and J ends, which lost 2 bases and 5 bases, there was a span of 4 bases. Per germline, CDR1 MNHNS and CDR2 SASEGT. This CDR3 has 11 residues. CDR3 loop: CASSELNEQYF. The CDR3, as DNA: TGTGCCAGCAGTGAACTGAACGAGCAGTACTTC.

This rearrangement joins TRBV5-6 to TRBJ1-4; 7 bases agree with TRBD1. From germline, CDR1 is SGHDT and CDR2 YYEEEE. V shed 5 bases and J 7 bases; nucleotides not matched to a gene: 2. The CDR3 has 12 amino acids. CDR3 region: CASRTGSEKLFF. CDR3 DNA: TGTGCCAGCAGGACAGGGAGTGAAAAACTGTTTTTT.

This clone was recorded only once. This chain links TRBV28 with TRBJ2-7, with 9 bases that match TRBD1. The V segment lost 5 bases and the J segment 5 bases; nucleotides outside the gene matches: 7. There are 14 residues in the CDR3. CDR1 is MDHEN and CDR2 is SYDVKM in the germline V gene. The CDR3 DNA is TGTGCCAGCAGTGGGACAGGGAAAGTCCACGAGCAGTACTTC. Translation gives CASSGTGKVHEQYF.

The chain carries TRBV7-2 and TRBJ2-5, with D perhaps TRBD1 or TRBD2 (5 bases each). The germline gives CDR1 SGHTA, CDR2 FQGNSA. The CDR3 sequence is 15 residues long. CDR3 in DNA: TGTGCAAGTACCCGGTGGACGGGGCCGGAGAAGACCCAGTACTTC. This codes for CASTRWTGPEKTQYF.

The table lists this clone with many counts. The rearrangement uses TRBV29-1 and TRBJ2-2; D is perhaps TRBD2 (5 bases). The V end was cut by 6 bases, the J end by 5 bases, with 13 bases between. The CDR3 runs 13 residues. CDR1 SQVTM and CDR2 ANQGSEA come from the germline V gene. The DNA of the CDR3 is TGCAGCGTCTTCGGGGATGTTACCGGGGAGCTGTTTTTT. It encodes CSVFGDVTGELFF.

The chain is built from TRBV6-5 and TRBJ1-3; possibly TRBD1 for D (5 bases). Trimming removed 7 bases from V and 4 bases from J, with 17 bases in between. This CDR3 comprises 15 residues. The germline V gene encodes CDR1 MNHEY and CDR2 SVGAGI. The CDR3 reads CASKVGVGLGNTIYF. CDR3 DNA: TGTGCCAGCAAGGTGGGGGTAGGGCTCGGAAACACCATATATTTT.

About this clone: Other DNA variants within this sample encode the same CDR3. V and J are TRBV5-5 and TRBJ2-3, with TRBD2 identical over 9 bases. This CDR3 spans 15 amino acids. The germline CDR1 and CDR2 sequences are SGHKS and YYEKEE (reference sequence). The V gene end was trimmed by 1 base and the J gene end by 6 bases; junction bases not matched to a gene: 6. CDR3 amino acids: CASSLLAGGPDTQYF. The CDR3 nucleotides read TGTGCCAGCAGCTTGCTTGCGGGAGGGCCGGATACGCAGTATTTT.

The chain recombines TRBV27 with TRBJ2-7, with 11 nucleotides matching TRBD2. Per germline, CDR1 MNHEY and CDR2 SMNVEV (reference sequence). The CDR3 has 16 residues. Losses at the gene ends were 5 bases for V and 2 bases for J; bases not matched to a gene: 8. The CDR3 DNA follows: TGTGCCAGCAGTCCCTCGACTAGCGGGGCTGCCTACGAGCAGTACTTC. Its protein product is CASSPSTSGAAYEQYF.

This sequence joins TRBV28 and TRBJ2-5; no definite D call. The ends were cut back, 4 bases at V and 5 bases at J, with 11 bases in the middle. The CDR3 is 13 amino acids. Germline-derived CDR1 and CDR2 are MDHEN and SYDVKM. The CDR3 region has the DNA TGTGCCAGCAGTTCCATAGCACGGGAGACCCAGTACTTC. Translated: CASSSIARETQYF.